This TCR beta chain is from a study of blood T cell repertoires in COVID-19. Trimming cost V 2 bases and J 6 bases, with 11 bases left between them. The CDR3 is 14 amino acids. CDR1 and CDR2 (germline): MNHEY, SMNVEV (reference sequence). Clones were read by immunoSEQ multiplex PCR, and TCRdb kept only the in-frame ones, dropping some. This table holds roughly 290,000 clones, around nine tenths found once. The chain joins TRBV27 to TRBJ1-5; D unclear. Sequences were obtained from peripheral blood. This receptor was obtained from a woman younger than 45 with COVID-19, enrolled during active disease. CDR3 coding DNA: TGTGCCAGCAGTTTAGACACTAGCGGTCAGCCCCAGCATTTT. Translation gives CASSLDTSGQPQHF.